The subject of this entry is one T cell receptor beta chain. Clones were sequenced by immunoSEQ multiplex PCR, and TCRdb holds only the in-frame ones, with some missing. The table shows about 380,000 clones, with roughly 86% occurring only once. V shed 4 bases, J shed 11 bases, and the junction held 10 bases outside the gene matches. This CDR3 has 13 residues. Per the germline V gene, CDR1 is SGDLS and CDR2 is YYNGEE. These data are taken from a study of blood T cell repertoires in COVID-19. V gene TRBV9 combines with J gene TRBJ1-1; 8 bases align to TRBD1. Sequences were obtained from PBMCs or T cells enriched from blood (not recorded which). This receptor was obtained from a man aged 25 to 40 who had recovered from COVID-19. The CDR3 sequence is CASSLQTGDVAFF. The DNA of the CDR3 is TGTGCCAGCAGCTTACAGACAGGGGATGTGGCTTTCTTT.